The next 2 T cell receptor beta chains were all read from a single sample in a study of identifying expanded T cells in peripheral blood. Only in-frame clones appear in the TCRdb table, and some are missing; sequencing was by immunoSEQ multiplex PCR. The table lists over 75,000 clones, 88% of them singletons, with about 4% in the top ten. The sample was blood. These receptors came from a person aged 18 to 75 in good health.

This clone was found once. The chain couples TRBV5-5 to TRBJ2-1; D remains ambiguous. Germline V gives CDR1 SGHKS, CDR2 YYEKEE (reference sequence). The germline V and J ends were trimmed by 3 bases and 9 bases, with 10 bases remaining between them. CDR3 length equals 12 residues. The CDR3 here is CASSYETGEQFF. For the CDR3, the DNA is TGTGCCAGCAGCTATGAGACGGGTGAGCAGTTCTTC. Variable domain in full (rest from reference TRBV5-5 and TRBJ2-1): DAGVTQSPTHLIKTRGQQVTLRCSPISGHKSVSWYQQVLGQGPQFIFQYYEKEERGRGNFPDRFSARQFPNYSSELNVNALLLGDSALYLCASSYETGEQFFGPGTRLTVL.

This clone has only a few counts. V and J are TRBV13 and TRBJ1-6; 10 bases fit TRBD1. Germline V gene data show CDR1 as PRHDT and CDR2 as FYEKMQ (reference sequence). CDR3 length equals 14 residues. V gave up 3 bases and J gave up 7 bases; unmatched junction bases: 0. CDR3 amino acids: CASSLGQGNSPLHF. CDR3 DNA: TGTGCCAGCAGCTTGGGACAGGGGAATTCACCCCTCCACTTT.